This entry concerns a single T cell receptor beta chain. There is no known antigen for this receptor. The input lacks base qualities; no much larger clone sits a single base away. The data originate from a study of blood T cell repertoires in COVID-19 (dated by TCRdb to 2020 to 2022). About the investigation overall: Samples from collaborators originated in the United States, Italy and Spain and spanned both the acute and convalescent phases of COVID-19. Where available, HLA class I and class II types were obtained from metadata supplied by the sample provider rather than from assay-based typing. A de-identified subject ID, COVID-19 status, age in years and sex were almost always included in the sample metadata. The prospective study material was composed of cDNA or gDNA derived from T cells, B-cell-depleted T cells, or PBMCs. Deeply sampled blood TCRbeta repertoires from subjects exposed to, actively infected with, or recovered from COVID-19 were included in the dataset. Samples were obtained from the ongoing ImmuneRACE study (first 160 participants) and from 1,254 subjects provided by 6 global collaborators. The repertoires were released in a freely available public database intended as a resource for research on the immune response to SARS-CoV-2.

Enrolling through a virtual design, the prospective study's participants ranged in age from roughly 18 to 89 years and lived across roughly 24 United States geographic areas. In the prospective study, cohorts were assigned on the basis of participant-reported clinical history obtained from a screening survey and a study questionnaire. Recovered participants in ImmuneRACE Cohort 3 were defined by two consecutive negative NP/OP PCR tests, clearance by a healthcare professional, or resolution of symptoms. Mobile phlebotomists in the prospective study collected whole blood, serum and a nasopharyngeal or oropharyngeal swab from every participant. Over a roughly 2-month period, participants in the prospective study had the option of providing additional blood draws and questionnaires. Blood samples from the prospective study were shipped frozen or at room temperature prior to DNA extraction. The immunoSEQ Assay, a bias-controlled multiplex PCR, was used to amplify TCRbeta CDR3 regions from genomic DNA. In the original analysis: The number of nucleated cells in each sample was estimated from the amplification of reference gene primers within the assay. To quantify the absolute abundance of each unique TCRbeta CDR3 rearrangement, sequence reads were collapsed and filtered. For each sample, productive Simpson clonality was calculated as the square root of Simpson's diversity index across productive rearrangements. TCRdb provides this immuneACCESS table in a form limited to in-frame rearrangements. Some clones are lacking; in checked studies, under half of them reflect an unresolved V gene, and why the rest are absent is not known. That table gives V, J and clone size, and the DNA gave D and trimming. The sample data list fewer than 500,000 clones, and approximately 86% of these were observed just once. The ten largest clones capture 0.65% to 0.9% of the sample.

The paper as a whole reports these results and caveats: The amount of clinical and demographic metadata varied by source and participant and was provided uncurated.

CDR1 is given as GTSNPN and CDR2 as SVGIG, both from the germline V gene (reference sequence). The V and J ends are trimmed by 3 bases and 0 bases, leaving 12 bases between them. From cysteine to phenylalanine, the CDR3 is 16 amino acids long. The entry retains the CDR3 DNA only, 48 bases that are in frame from base 1. The receptor comes from a woman aged 18-29 years who had recovered from COVID-19. Input material: PBMCs or T cells enriched from blood (not recorded which). The sequence is built from TRBV30 and TRBJ1-6; the D segment could be TRBD1, given 5 matching bases. The nucleotide sequence reads as follows: TGTGCCTGGAGAAGGGGAGGGAGCTCCTATAATTCACCCCTCCACTTT. This is translated as CAWRRGGSSYNSPLHF.